A selection of T cell receptor beta chains follows, all from one sample in a study of T cell repertoires in cytomegalovirus infection. TCRdb itself ran the reads through MiXCR, one entry per CDR3 protein. This sample has about 200,000 distinct CDR3 sequences, with approximately 9.7% found just once. The sequenced sample consisted of PBMCs. Receptors originate from a human donor in good health (CMV status not recorded). Some clones in this sample may be carry-over from other donors' samples. The CDR3 runs from the conserved cysteine through the conserved F or W. D genes are given only for firm matches. Size tells how often a clone was seen (once, few, many) or the class of an expanded clone, and some rows leave it out.

TRBV7-2	TRBD2	TRBJ2-3	many	TGTGCCAGCAGTCCCCAGCGGGGACGCACAGATACGCAGTATTTT	CASSPQRGRTDTQYF
TRBV7-8	.	TRBJ2-7	many	TGTGCCAGCAGCTTACGGTCGGATTCTTCTCTCCAGTACTTC	CASSLRSDSSLQYF
TRBV7-2	TRBD1	TRBJ2-7	many	TGTGCCAGCGTCTTGGTGGGACAGGGTGGACACGAGCAGTACTTC	CASVLVGQGGHEQYF
TRBV6-2/TRBV6-3	.	TRBJ1-5	many	TGTGCCAGCAGTTACAGTCGGGATCAGCCCCAGCATTTT	CASSYSRDQPQHF
TRBV27	TRBD2	TRBJ2-1	many	TGTGCCAGCAGTTTAGAGCGGGGGCGTTATGGCGATGAGCAGTTCTTC	CASSLERGRYGDEQFF
TRBV28	.	TRBJ1-1	few	TGTGCCAGCAGTTTACTTGGCAGCTATGAAGCTTTCTTT	CASSLLGSYEAFF
TRBV29-1	.	TRBJ2-5	.	TGCAGCGGTTCCAGGGGCCGAGAGACCCAGTACTTC	CSGSRGRETQYF
TRBV29-1	.	TRBJ2-5	many	TGCAGCACCTGGACAGGAGGGGAGACCCAGTACTTC	CSTWTGGETQYF
TRBV28	.	TRBJ1-2	few	TGTGCCAGCAGTTCCCCAGGGACGTATCTATATGGCTACACCTTC	CASSSPGTYLYGYTF
TRBV7-2	.	TRBJ2-3	many	TGTGCCAGCAGCTTAGGAGGAGTGACAGATACGCAGTATTTT	CASSLGGVTDTQYF
TRBV10-3	.	TRBJ1-1	few	TGTGCCATCAGTGAGTCGCGGGGGACGAACACTGAAGCTTTCTTT	CAISESRGTNTEAFF
TRBV29-1	.	TRBJ2-7	many	TGCAGCGCTGTCCTAGCTGACGAGCAGTACTTC	CSAVLADEQYF
TRBV7-8	.	TRBJ2-4	many	TGTGCCAGCAGCCCCAGGGACGGAGGGCAGTACTTC	CASSPRDGGQYF
TRBV28	.	TRBJ2-5	many	TGTGCCAGCAGCTTTCCCTCCGCTGAGACCCAGTACTTC	CASSFPSAETQYF
TRBV15	.	TRBJ1-3	few	TGTGCCACCAGCAGAGTTGGCAGCGGAAACACCATATATTTT	CATSRVGSGNTIYF
TRBV5-5	.	TRBJ1-3	few	TGTGCCAGCAGCTACCCGTCTCCGGGACGCATATATTTT	CASSYPSPGRIYF
TRBV20-1	TRBD2	TRBJ2-1	.	TGCAGTGTTAGAGGGACTAGCGGGAGGAATGAGCAGTTCTTC	CSVRGTSGRNEQFF
TRBV20-1	.	TRBJ2-5	few	TGCAGTGCTAGACTAAAGAACCCTTCTACCACACATTACCAAGAGACCCAGTACTTC	CSARLKNPSTTHYQETQYF
TRBV7-8	.	TRBJ2-7	many	TGTGCCAGCAGCCGAAAAAATTACAGGGTAGAATCCTACGAGCAGTACTTC	CASSRKNYRVESYEQYF
TRBV28	.	TRBJ1-6	many	TGTGCCAGGCCTCGGGGGGGCAGTAGGCGATCACCCCTCCACTTT	CARPRGGSRRSPLHF
TRBV7-6	.	TRBJ2-7	.	TGTGCCAGCAGCAATACACCAGGACAGTGGGCTGGAGAGCAGTACTTC	CASSNTPGQWAGEQYF
TRBV30	.	TRBJ1-2	.	TGTGCCTACGGGCCTGTCGGCTACACCTTC	CAYGPVGYTF
TRBV15	TRBD1	TRBJ1-1	.	TGTGCCACCAGCGGGAACAGGGGCTTCGGGTCTGAAGCTTTCTTT	CATSGNRGFGSEAFF
TRBV9	TRBD2	TRBJ2-5	.	TGTGCCAGCAGCACAGGACTAGCGGGAGACCGCCAAGAGACCCAGTACTTC	CASSTGLAGDRQETQYF
TRBV7-2	.	TRBJ1-4	many	TGTGCCAGCAGCTTGACAGGAAATGAAAAACTGTTTTTT	CASSLTGNEKLFF
TRBV9	.	TRBJ2-7	.	TGTGCCAGCAGCGGGGGACTTCAGAGCTCCTACGAGCAGTACTTC	CASSGGLQSSYEQYF
TRBV20-1	.	TRBJ2-1	few	TGCAGTGCACAGCGGTTAGCACTTCGGGACGACTCCTACTACAATGAGCAGTTCTTC	CSAQRLALRDDSYYNEQFF
TRBV7-2	.	TRBJ2-7	many	TGTGCCAGCAGCTTAGATCCCCACGGGTCGTACGAGCAGTACTTC	CASSLDPHGSYEQYF
TRBV7-8	.	TRBJ2-1	many	TGTGCCAGCAGCTTAGGGGGGGCGAGCTCCTACAATGAGCAGTTCTTC	CASSLGGASSYNEQFF
TRBV5-4	.	TRBJ2-1	few	TGTGCCAGCAGCTTGGCCGGGTTTGGGAATGAGCAGTTCTTC	CASSLAGFGNEQFF
TRBV7-2	TRBD2	TRBJ2-7	many	TGTGCCAGCAGCCCCCAAGCGGGAGGCACTGAGGAGCAGTACTTC	CASSPQAGGTEEQYF
TRBV6-1	TRBD1	TRBJ1-5	many	TGTGCCAGCAGCCGAATAAACAATCTCCTTCCGGGACAGGGGATAACTTATAGCAATCAGCCCCAGCATTTT	CASSRINNLLPGQGITYSNQPQHF
TRBV12-3/TRBV12-4	.	TRBJ1-2	many	TGTGCCAGCAGTTTAGCGCTAACGGGGGCGCGGATCTATGGCTACACCTTC	CASSLALTGARIYGYTF
TRBV28	.	TRBJ2-3	many	TGTGCCAGCAGTCCCCGAGGGGCTGATACGCAGTATTTT	CASSPRGADTQYF
TRBV20-1	.	TRBJ1-1	few	TGCAGTGCCCAAGGTCGGACTGAAGCTTTCTTT	CSAQGRTEAFF
TRBV11-2	.	TRBJ2-4	many	TGTGCCAGCAGCTCTTACGAGCTAGGGACTCTGGACATTCAGTACTTC	CASSSYELGTLDIQYF
TRBV7-2	.	TRBJ1-2	few	TGTGCCAGCAGCTTAGAAGTCTATGGCTACACCTTC	CASSLEVYGYTF
TRBV20-1	TRBD1	TRBJ2-3	few	TGCAGTGCTTACAGGGGGACAGATACGCAGTATTTT	CSAYRGTDTQYF
TRBV5-6	.	TRBJ1-1	.	TGTGCCAGCAGCCCCGGGACGGTGGACACCGAAGCTTTCTTT	CASSPGTVDTEAFF